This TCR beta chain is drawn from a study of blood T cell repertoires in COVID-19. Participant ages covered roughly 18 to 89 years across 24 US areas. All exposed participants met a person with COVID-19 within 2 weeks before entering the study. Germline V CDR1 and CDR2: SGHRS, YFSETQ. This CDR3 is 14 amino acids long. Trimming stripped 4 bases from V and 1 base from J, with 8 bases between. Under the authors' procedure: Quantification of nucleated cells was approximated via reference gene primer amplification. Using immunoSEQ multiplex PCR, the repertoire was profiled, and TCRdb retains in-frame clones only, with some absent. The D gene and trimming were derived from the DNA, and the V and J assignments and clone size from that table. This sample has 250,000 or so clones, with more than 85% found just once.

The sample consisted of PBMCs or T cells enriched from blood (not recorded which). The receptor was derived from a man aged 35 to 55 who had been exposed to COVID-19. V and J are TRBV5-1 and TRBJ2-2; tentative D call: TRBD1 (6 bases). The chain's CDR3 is CASSRTENTGELFF. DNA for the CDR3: TGCGCCAGCAGCCGGACAGAGAACACCGGGGAGCTGTTTTTT.